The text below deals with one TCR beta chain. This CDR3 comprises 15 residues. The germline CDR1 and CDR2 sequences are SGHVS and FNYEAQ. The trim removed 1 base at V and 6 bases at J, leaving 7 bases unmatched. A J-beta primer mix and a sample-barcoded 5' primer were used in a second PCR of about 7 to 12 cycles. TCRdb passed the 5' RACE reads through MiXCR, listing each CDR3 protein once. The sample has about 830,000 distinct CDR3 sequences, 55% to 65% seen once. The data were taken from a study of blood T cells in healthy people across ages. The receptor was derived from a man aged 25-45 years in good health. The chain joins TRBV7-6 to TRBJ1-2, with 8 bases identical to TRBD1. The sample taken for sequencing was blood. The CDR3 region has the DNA TGTGCCAGCAGCTTAGTGTCGGGACAGGAGCATGGCTACACCTTC. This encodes CASSLVSGQEHGYTF. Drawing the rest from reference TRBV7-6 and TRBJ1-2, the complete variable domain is GAGVSQSPRYKVTKRGQDVALRCDPISGHVSLYWYRQALGQGPEFLTYFNYEAQQDKSGLPNDRFSAERPEGSISTLTIQRTEQRDSAMYRCASSLVSGQEHGYTFGSGTRLTVV.